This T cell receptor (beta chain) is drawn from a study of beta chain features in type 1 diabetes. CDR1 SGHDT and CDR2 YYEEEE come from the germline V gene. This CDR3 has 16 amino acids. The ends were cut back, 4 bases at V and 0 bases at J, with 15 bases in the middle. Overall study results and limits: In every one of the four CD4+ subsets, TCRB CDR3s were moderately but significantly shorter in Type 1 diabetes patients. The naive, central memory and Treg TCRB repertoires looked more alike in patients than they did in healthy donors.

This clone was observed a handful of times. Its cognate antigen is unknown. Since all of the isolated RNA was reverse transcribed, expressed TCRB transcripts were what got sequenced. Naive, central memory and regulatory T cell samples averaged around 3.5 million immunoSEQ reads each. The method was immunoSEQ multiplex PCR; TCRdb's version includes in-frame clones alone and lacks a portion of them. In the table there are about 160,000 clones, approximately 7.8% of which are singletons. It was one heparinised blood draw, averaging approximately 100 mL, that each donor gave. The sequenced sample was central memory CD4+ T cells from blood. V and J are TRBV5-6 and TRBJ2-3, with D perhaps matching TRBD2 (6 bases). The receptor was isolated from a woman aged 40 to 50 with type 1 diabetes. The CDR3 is CASSAPGGPSTDTQYF. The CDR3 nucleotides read TGTGCCAGCAGCGCCCCCGGGGGACCAAGCACAGATACGCAGTATTTT.